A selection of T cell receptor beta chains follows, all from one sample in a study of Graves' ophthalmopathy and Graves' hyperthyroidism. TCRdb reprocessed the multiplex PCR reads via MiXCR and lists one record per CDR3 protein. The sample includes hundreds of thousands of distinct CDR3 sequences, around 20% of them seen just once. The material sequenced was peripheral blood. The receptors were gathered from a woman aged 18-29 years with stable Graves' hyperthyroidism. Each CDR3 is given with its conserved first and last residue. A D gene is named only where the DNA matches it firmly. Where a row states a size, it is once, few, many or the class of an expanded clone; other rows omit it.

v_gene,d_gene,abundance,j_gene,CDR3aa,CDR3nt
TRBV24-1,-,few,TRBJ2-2,CATSDPPQGLGTGELFF,TGTGCCACCAGTGATCCCCCGCAGGGTCTGGGCACCGGGGAGCTGTTTTTT
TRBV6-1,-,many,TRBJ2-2,CASSEVRAGNTGELFF,TGTGCCAGCAGTGAAGTAAGGGCTGGGAACACCGGGGAGCTGTTTTTT
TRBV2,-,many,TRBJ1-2,CASSEPRGPLDDYGYTF,TGTGCCAGCAGTGAACCCCGCGGGCCACTCGACGACTATGGCTACACCTTC
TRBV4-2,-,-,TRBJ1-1,CASSQGYSAEGAFF,TGTGCCAGCAGCCAAGGTTACAGCGCCGAGGGAGCTTTCTTT
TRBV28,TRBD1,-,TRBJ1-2,CASSSGTGNGYTF,TGTGCCAGCAGTTCCGGGACAGGGAATGGCTACACCTTC
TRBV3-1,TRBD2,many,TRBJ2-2,CASSQLPGGAGELFF,TGTGCCAGCAGCCAATTACCGGGAGGAGCCGGGGAGCTGTTTTTT
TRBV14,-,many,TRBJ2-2,CASSQDRLGLNTGELFF,TGTGCCAGCAGCCAAGATCGTCTGGGCCTAAACACCGGGGAGCTGTTTTTT
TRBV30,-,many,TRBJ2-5,CAWSPSETQYF,TGTGCCTGGAGTCCGTCGGAGACCCAGTACTTC
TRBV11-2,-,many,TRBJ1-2,CASSFSLSNYGYTF,TGTGCCAGCAGCTTCAGCCTGTCGAACTATGGCTACACCTTC
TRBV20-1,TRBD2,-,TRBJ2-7,CSARWTSDHEQYF,TGCAGTGCTAGATGGACTAGCGACCACGAGCAGTACTTC
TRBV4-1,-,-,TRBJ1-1,CASSQVGAGIGTEAFF,TGCGCCAGCAGCCAAGTGGGGGCCGGCATTGGGACTGAAGCTTTCTTT
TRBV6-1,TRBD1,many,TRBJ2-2,CAGTGEWKTGELFF,TGTGCCGGTACAGGGGAGTGGAAAACCGGGGAGCTGTTTTTT
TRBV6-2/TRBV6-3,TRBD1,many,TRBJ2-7,CASSDRDRSTYEQYF,TGTGCCAGCAGTGACCGGGACAGGAGTACCTACGAGCAGTACTTC
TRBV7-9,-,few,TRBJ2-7,CASSTGSFYEQYF,TGTGCCAGCAGTACAGGGTCTTTCTACGAGCAGTACTTC
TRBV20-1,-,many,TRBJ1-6,CSAGGAGFGSPLHF,TGCAGTGCCGGAGGGGCAGGGTTCGGTTCACCCCTCCACTTT
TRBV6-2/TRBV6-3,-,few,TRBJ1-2,CASSYGGRDYGYTF,TGTGCCAGCAGTTATGGGGGGCGAGACTATGGCTACACCTTC
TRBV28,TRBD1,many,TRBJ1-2,CASSFFRDSYGYTF,TGTGCCAGCAGTTTTTTCCGGGACAGCTATGGCTACACCTTC
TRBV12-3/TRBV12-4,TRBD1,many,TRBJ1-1,CASSSQIGQGYTEAFF,TGTGCCAGCAGTTCACAAATCGGACAGGGGTACACTGAAGCTTTCTTT
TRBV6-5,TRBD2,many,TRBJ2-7,CASSYSMTSGRFYEQYF,TGTGCCAGCAGTTACTCGATGACTAGCGGGAGATTCTACGAGCAGTACTTC
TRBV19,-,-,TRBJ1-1,CATKKYFLRDTEAFF,TGTGCCACGAAGAAATACTTTCTGCGGGACACTGAAGCTTTCTTT
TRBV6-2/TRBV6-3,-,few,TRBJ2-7,CASSYYGPGEQYF,TGTGCCAGCAGTTACTACGGTCCGGGCGAGCAGTACTTC
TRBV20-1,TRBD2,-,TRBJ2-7,CSATAGGPGEQYF,TGCAGTGCTACAGCGGGAGGGCCGGGTGAGCAGTACTTC